Listed below are T cell receptor beta chains from one sample, sequenced in a study of cytomegalovirus exposure and HLA in healthy donors. Using immunoSEQ multiplex PCR, the repertoire was profiled, and TCRdb retains in-frame clones only, with some absent. This table holds 90,000 to 130,000 clones, around 83% found once. Material for sequencing was PBMCs. These receptors were obtained from a woman aged 55 to 70 in good health and CMV-seropositive. Both conserved end residues are part of each CDR3. Each record gives: J gene, clone size, V gene, CDR3 length, D gene, CDR3 DNA, CDR3 protein. The D gene is left open where the match is weak. Size is stated for part of the rows, as once, few or many counts, or as a class when the clone is expanded.

j_call: TRBJ2-5
clone_size: once
v_call: TRBV2
cdr3_length: 14
d_call: TRBD1
cdr3_nt: TGTGCCAGCAGGAGGGGACAGGGCGCGGAGACCCAGTACTTC
cdr3_aa: CASRRGQGAETQYF

j_call: TRBJ1-1
clone_size: NA
v_call: TRBV12-5
cdr3_length: 15
d_call: TRBD1
cdr3_nt: TGTGCTAGTGGTTTGGTACAGGGGGCTTTGACTGAAGCTTTCTTT
cdr3_aa: CASGLVQGALTEAFF

j_call: TRBJ2-3
clone_size: NA
v_call: TRBV7-8
cdr3_length: 12
d_call: TRBD1
cdr3_nt: TGTGCCAGCAGCTCCCGGGACAGGGGGCGGTTTTTT
cdr3_aa: CASSSRDRGRFF

j_call: TRBJ2-7
clone_size: NA
v_call: TRBV11-2
cdr3_length: 16
d_call: TRBD1
cdr3_nt: TGTGCCAGCAGCTTAGCGATCGGGACAGGGGCAGCTGAGCAGTACTTC
cdr3_aa: CASSLAIGTGAAEQYF

j_call: TRBJ1-2
clone_size: NA
v_call: TRBV28
cdr3_length: 12
d_call: NA
cdr3_nt: TGTGCCAGCAGTCTGAGACTCTATGGCTACACCTTC
cdr3_aa: CASSLRLYGYTF

j_call: TRBJ2-5
clone_size: NA
v_call: TRBV11-1
cdr3_length: 14
d_call: TRBD1
cdr3_nt: TGTGCCAGCAGTTTCCCGGACAGGGGGGAGACCCAGTACTTC
cdr3_aa: CASSFPDRGETQYF

j_call: TRBJ1-2
clone_size: NA
v_call: TRBV29-1
cdr3_length: 11
d_call: NA
cdr3_nt: TGCAGCGTCACAGGGAACTATGGCTACACCTTC
cdr3_aa: CSVTGNYGYTF

j_call: TRBJ1-1
clone_size: NA
v_call: TRBV19
cdr3_length: 15
d_call: TRBD1
cdr3_nt: TGTGCCAGTATGGCCCTCAACAGGGGGATCACTGAAGCTTTCTTT
cdr3_aa: CASMALNRGITEAFF

j_call: TRBJ2-1
clone_size: few
v_call: TRBV6-1
cdr3_length: 15
d_call: TRBD1
cdr3_nt: TGTGCCAGCAGTGAAGAGACAGGGTCCCACAATGAGCAGTTCTTC
cdr3_aa: CASSEETGSHNEQFF

j_call: TRBJ1-1
clone_size: NA
v_call: TRBV7-9
cdr3_length: 12
d_call: NA
cdr3_nt: TGTGCCAGCAGCTTAGGAACCGGGTTTGTTTTCTTT
cdr3_aa: CASSLGTGFVFF

j_call: TRBJ2-2
clone_size: NA
v_call: TRBV10-3
cdr3_length: 17
d_call: TRBD2
cdr3_nt: TGTGCCGTTCGTCCTAGCGGGGACAAGGAAAACACCGGGGAGCTGTTTTTT
cdr3_aa: CAVRPSGDKENTGELFF

j_call: TRBJ2-3
clone_size: many
v_call: TRBV7-3
cdr3_length: 15
d_call: TRBD2
cdr3_nt: TGTGCCAGCAGCTTAATAGGCGGGAGTGCAGATACGCAGTATTTT
cdr3_aa: CASSLIGGSADTQYF

j_call: TRBJ2-1
clone_size: once
v_call: TRBV15
cdr3_length: 15
d_call: TRBD2
cdr3_nt: TGTGCCACACGGACTAGCGGGAGTTCCGACAATGAGCAGTTCTTC
cdr3_aa: CATRTSGSSDNEQFF

j_call: TRBJ2-7
clone_size: NA
v_call: TRBV5-6
cdr3_length: 16
d_call: NA
cdr3_nt: TGTGCCAGCAGCCCGCTTTCGACAGGCCAACCCTACGAGCAGTACTTC
cdr3_aa: CASSPLSTGQPYEQYF

j_call: TRBJ2-2
clone_size: few
v_call: TRBV2
cdr3_length: 12
d_call: NA
cdr3_nt: TGTGCCAGCATACTCGACAGTGGGGAGCTGTTTTTT
cdr3_aa: CASILDSGELFF

j_call: TRBJ1-5
clone_size: NA
v_call: TRBV19
cdr3_length: 15
d_call: NA
cdr3_nt: TGTGCCACCCGCGACCGGCGGGGGCCTAATCAGCCCCAGCATTTT
cdr3_aa: CATRDRRGPNQPQHF

j_call: TRBJ2-7
clone_size: NA
v_call: TRBV5-1
cdr3_length: 16
d_call: TRBD1
cdr3_nt: TGCGCCAGCAGCTTGGGGGGCGGGACAGGGGACATCGAGCAGTACTTC
cdr3_aa: CASSLGGGTGDIEQYF

j_call: TRBJ2-7
clone_size: NA
v_call: TRBV2
cdr3_length: 15
d_call: TRBD2
cdr3_nt: TGTGCCAGCATGCGGACTAGCGGGCCCTCCTACGAGCAGTACTTC
cdr3_aa: CASMRTSGPSYEQYF

j_call: TRBJ2-3
clone_size: NA
v_call: TRBV27
cdr3_length: 12
d_call: NA
cdr3_nt: TGTGCCAGCAGTCAGAGCACAGATACGCAGTATTTT
cdr3_aa: CASSQSTDTQYF

j_call: TRBJ2-1
clone_size: once
v_call: TRBV6-5
cdr3_length: 15
d_call: TRBD1
cdr3_nt: TGTGCCAGCAGTAGAAAAGGACAGGGGAACAATGAGCAGTTCTTC
cdr3_aa: CASSRKGQGNNEQFF

j_call: TRBJ2-7
clone_size: NA
v_call: TRBV6-6
cdr3_length: 13
d_call: TRBD1
cdr3_nt: TGTGCCAGCAGGAGGGGACAGATGTACGAGCAGTACTTC
cdr3_aa: CASRRGQMYEQYF

j_call: TRBJ2-3
clone_size: NA
v_call: TRBV29-1
cdr3_length: 12
d_call: TRBD2
cdr3_nt: TGCAGCCGAACTAGCGGGGCAGATACGCAGTATTTT
cdr3_aa: CSRTSGADTQYF

j_call: TRBJ2-3
clone_size: NA
v_call: TRBV7-3
cdr3_length: 12
d_call: NA
cdr3_nt: TGTGCCAGCAGCTCGGGGTTAGGTACGCAGTATTTT
cdr3_aa: CASSSGLGTQYF